This T cell receptor (beta chain) was captured by sequencing in a study of blood T cell repertoires in COVID-19. Study-wide background: PBMCs, B-cell-depleted T cells, or T cells were the source of the cDNA or gDNA that made up the material.

The study drew participants aged about 18 to 95 years from 24 US areas. The study counted Cohort 3 donors as recovered given two negative PCRs, clearance, or symptom resolution. Assay used: immunoSEQ multiplex PCR; TCRdb lists only in-frame clones, some missing. The sample holds fewer than 300,000 clones; approximately 84% are singletons and the top ten take around a sixth. Per germline, CDR1 MGHRA and CDR2 YSYEKL. The V and J ends lost 2 bases and 2 bases respectively, with 13 bases between them. There are 16 residues in the CDR3. This TCR derives from a man between 18 and 29 years old who had recovered from COVID-19. Sample: PBMCs or T cells enriched from blood (not recorded which). The V call is TRBV4-1, the J call TRBJ1-5, with no clear D. CDR3 amino acids: CASSQPSGIGNQPQHF. In DNA, the CDR3 is TGCGCCAGCAGCCAACCTTCCGGGATTGGCAATCAGCCCCAGCATTTT.